Below, 10 T cell receptor beta chains from the same sample are listed, as sequenced in a study of cytomegalovirus exposure and HLA in healthy donors. In the PCR, 60 Vbeta and 13 Jbeta primers were used. The table came from immunoSEQ multiplex PCR; TCRdb's copy has only in-frame clones and leaves some out. The sample consists of 170,000 or so clones, 80% of them appearing once. Sequenced material: PBMCs. These receptors were obtained from a woman in her forties or fifties in good health and CMV-seropositive.

A few counts support this clone. The gene calls are TRBV7-8 and TRBJ2-5, with 14 bases fitting TRBD2. V gave up 10 bases and J gave up 4 bases; unmatched junction bases: 14. The CDR3 covers 17 residues. The V gene's germline CDR1 is SGHVS and CDR2 FQNEAQ. The CDR3 DNA reads as TGTGCCACCTCAAGACTAGCGGGAGGGATTGTACGAGAGACCCAGTACTTC. This codes for CATSRLAGGIVRETQYF.

V usage is TRBV19 and J usage is TRBJ2-5; 8 positions match TRBD2. Germline loops: CDR1 LNHDA, CDR2 SQIVND (reference sequence). The CDR3 sequence is 14 residues long. Trimming cost V 6 bases and J 1 base; bases outside gene matches: 4. CDR3 loop: CASRAGAFQETQYF. The CDR3, as DNA: TGTGCCAGTAGAGCGGGGGCGTTCCAAGAGACCCAGTACTTC.

This clone has just a few counts. The chain joins TRBV5-4 to TRBJ2-3, with D uncertain. Germline CDR1 SGHNT, CDR2 YYREEE (reference sequence). This CDR3 region has 12 residues. V lost 2 bases and J 4 bases, leaving 5 bases between the germline ends. DNA of the CDR3: TGTGCCAGCAGCTTTGTCTCAGATACGCAGTATTTT. Encoded protein: CASSFVSDTQYF.

V gene TRBV6-5 combines with J gene TRBJ2-5; 8 positions match TRBD2. Per the germline V gene, CDR1 is MNHEY and CDR2 is SVGAGI. Trimming removed 6 bases from V and 5 bases from J; junction bases left unmatched: 8. This CDR3 is built from 14 residues. This CDR3 is CASSSGTSVETQYF. The CDR3 DNA follows: TGTGCCAGCAGCTCCGGGACTAGTGTTGAGACCCAGTACTTC.

The chain links TRBV6-1 to TRBJ2-6, with unresolved D. Germline CDR1 reads MNHNS; CDR2 reads SASEGT. The CDR3 consists of 14 residues. The V end was cut by 8 bases, the J end by 1 base, with 9 bases between. The CDR3 DNA reads as TGTGCCAGCGATCAACTTTCTGGGGCCAACGTCCTGACTTTC. As protein: CASDQLSGANVLTF.

The rearrangement uses TRBV6-5 and TRBJ1-2, with a weak D call TRBD1 (5 bases). The CDR3 has 14 residues. Germline-derived CDR1 and CDR2 are MNHEY and SVGAGI. Trimming cost V 2 bases and J 7 bases, with 14 bases left between them. CDR3 sequence reads: CASSYEGRRGGYTF. CDR3 sequence (DNA): TGTGCCAGCAGTTACGAGGGGAGGAGAGGTGGCTACACCTTC.

J is TRBJ1-1 and V is TRBV11-2, with D tentatively TRBD1 (5 bases). Looked up from germline, CDR1 is SGHAT and CDR2 is FQNNGV. Trimming pared 2 bases from V and 1 base from J, leaving 11 bases between. The CDR3 sequence is 15 residues long. The CDR3 region has the DNA TGTGCCAGCAGCTTATTTGGGCAGGGGAACACTGAAGCTTTCTTT. Its translation is CASSLFGQGNTEAFF.

This clone was seen only once. The genes are TRBV19 and TRBJ2-3; 9 bases map to TRBD2. The germline V gene has CDR1 LNHDA and CDR2 SQIVND (reference sequence). The CDR3 totals 14 residues. V dropped 6 bases and J dropped 4; count of bases not matched to a gene: 5. The CDR3, as DNA: TGTGCCAGTAGAGAGCGGGGGGTTTCAGATACGCAGTATTTT. Its protein product is CASRERGVSDTQYF. The full variable domain, rest sourced from reference TRBV19 and TRBJ2-3, is DGGITQSPKYLFRKEGQNVTLSCEQNLNHDAMYWYRQDPGQGLRLIYYSQIVNDFQKGDIAEGYSVSREKKESFPLTVTSAQKNPTAFYLCASRERGVSDTQYFGPGTRLTVL.

The chain joins TRBV7-3 to TRBJ2-7, with 16 positions matching TRBD2. The CDR3 is 19 amino acids. With 1 base clipped from V and 1 base from J, the junction kept 7 bases outside the gene matches. Germline assignment: CDR1 SGHTA and CDR2 FQGTGA. This CDR3 is CASSLRSGLAGGRSYEQYF. The CDR3 DNA is TGTGCCAGCAGCTTAAGATCGGGACTAGCGGGGGGGCGTTCCTACGAGCAGTACTTC. The full variable domain, in which reference TRBV7-3 and TRBJ2-7 provide the parts outside the CDR3, is GAGVSQTPSNKVTEKGKYVELRCDPISGHTALYWYRQSLGQGPEFLIYFQGTGAADDSGLPNDRFFAVRPEGSVSTLKIQRTERGDSAVYLCASSLRSGLAGGRSYEQYFGPGTRLTVT.

This sequence joins TRBV21-1 and TRBJ2-1; the table's D call, TRBD2, was not checked against the DNA. TRBV21-1 is termed a pseudogene. The CDR3 is 12 amino acids. The CDR3 DNA follows: TGTGCCAGCAGCATCCTGTTCAATGAGCAGTTCTTC. Protein product: CASSILFNEQFF.